Listed below are T cell receptor beta chains from one sample, sequenced in a study of blood T cell repertoires in COVID-19. TCRdb's table, derived via immunoSEQ multiplex PCR, lists solely in-frame clones and lacks some. Altogether roughly 220,000 clones are present, just over 85% being singletons, with the ten largest covering approximately 14%. The specimen sequenced was PBMCs or T cells enriched from blood (not recorded which). Receptor source: a woman between 45 and 65 years old with acute COVID-19. Each CDR3 is given with its conserved first and last residue. Fields, in order: V gene, clone size, CDR3 protein. Clone size appears in some rows only: once, few, many, or a class for an expanded clone.

TRBV3-1/TRBV3-2 - CASSQAGLFSGELFF
TRBV6-2/TRBV6-3 - CASSLTELAADTQYF
TRBV2 few CASSRTSGRATDTQYF
TRBV28 - CASSFSTDTGANVLTF
TRBV28 - CASSFDRSNQPQHF
TRBV2 - CASSRQGRTYNEQFF
TRBV20-1 - CSAHDSYTQYF
TRBV7-9 few CASSSTGTRLNEKLFF
TRBV7-2 - CASSLRRDAFNKQFF
TRBV7-9 - CASSLSGSTDTQYF
TRBV7-3 - CASSPRAGGPNYGYTF
TRBV9 - CASSAGQVPSYNEQFF
TRBV28 few CASTGAPNTEAFF
TRBV7-3 - CASSLGLAGGPGDTQYF
TRBV5-5 - CASSFRGSYNSPLHF
TRBV10-3 - CAISPTSGSYEQYF
TRBV29-1 - CSVVGREFSSYEQYF
TRBV3-1/TRBV3-2 - CASSQAGEYHEQFF
TRBV27 - CASMRGQLAGVSYNEQFF
TRBV9 - CASSVDPGFYEQYF
TRBV27 - CASSLTQLAGDIYEQYF
TRBV7-2 - CASSIEGRGNNEQFF
TRBV5-6 - CASSFGRNGNTIYF
TRBV27 - CASSPPGQVETQYF
TRBV6-5 - CASRVFLLSGNTIYF
TRBV3-1/TRBV3-2 - CASSHLGLAGTGELFF
TRBV27 once CASSFQNYVGEQYF
TRBV5-1 - CASSDSWTSDTGELFF
TRBV4-1 - CASSQATGTTYEQYF
TRBV19 - CASSIPRLAGGPNNEQFF